This T cell receptor beta chain was captured by sequencing in a study of T cell responses to AZD1222 COVID-19 vaccine. Study-level background: Pooling covered second doses at about 4 or about 12 weeks.

There are 11 residues in the CDR3. Trimming left V 4 bases short and J 14 bases short, with 12 bases between. Note on this clone: What it binds is unknown.

Some clones are missing from TCRdb's copy, which holds only in-frame ones; the method was immunoSEQ multiplex PCR. The sample includes 150,000 or so clones, approximately 90% seen only once; the top ten take around 3%. Overall study findings and caveats: Only a handful of AZD1222 recipients, roughly six in all, had baseline seropositivity.

This chain connects TRBV12-3 or TRBV12-4 to TRBJ1-3; the D gene is possibly TRBD1 (5 bases). This TCR was recovered from an adult in good health. The material was peripheral blood, obtained on day 0 of AZD1222 vaccination. This CDR3 reads CASSSGPVLYF. In DNA form, the CDR3 reads TGTGCCAGCAGTTCGGGACCTGTTTTATATTTT.